This is a list of T cell receptor beta chains from one sample in a study of Graves' ophthalmopathy and Graves' hyperthyroidism. Via MiXCR, TCRdb re-called the multiplex PCR reads, giving one row per CDR3 protein. The data show roughly 1.1 million distinct CDR3 sequences, with about 35% seen just once and over 8.5% held by the top ten. The sequencing input was peripheral blood or thyroid tissue (not recorded which). These receptors all come from an adult man with Graves' hyperthyroidism. The CDR3 runs from the conserved cysteine through the conserved F or W. Each record gives: CDR3 length, clone size, V gene, D gene, J gene, CDR3 DNA, CDR3 protein. D genes are given only for firm matches. Some rows mark clone size as missing; the rest say once, few, many or name a class of expanded clone.

len: 18; abundance: many; v_gene: TRBV24-1; d_gene: TRBD2; j_gene: TRBJ2-5; CDR3nt: TGTGCCACCAGTGATTTGAGGGGAGTAGCGGGGGGCCGGGAGACCCAGTACTTC; CDR3aa: CATSDLRGVAGGRETQYF
len: 13; abundance: many; v_gene: TRBV29-1; d_gene: TRBD1; j_gene: TRBJ1-1; CDR3nt: TGCAGCGCCGCGGGACAGGGAGACACTGAAGCTTTCTTT; CDR3aa: CSAAGQGDTEAFF
len: 15; abundance: NA; v_gene: TRBV7-9; d_gene: TRBD1; j_gene: TRBJ1-2; CDR3nt: TGTGCCAGCAGCCAAACAGGGGTTGTTTCGGGAAGCTACACCTTC; CDR3aa: CASSQTGVVSGSYTF
len: 12; abundance: NA; v_gene: TRBV7-9; d_gene: NA; j_gene: TRBJ2-5; CDR3nt: TGTGCCAGCAGCGTGCTCGGGCAGCCCCAGTACTTC; CDR3aa: CASSVLGQPQYF
len: 18; abundance: few; v_gene: TRBV7-2; d_gene: TRBD2; j_gene: TRBJ2-7; CDR3nt: TGTGCCAGCAGCTTAGCTCTGGGAACTAGCGCGATTCCGTACGAGCAGTGCTTT; CDR3aa: CASSLALGTSAIPYEQCF
len: 17; abundance: NA; v_gene: TRBV19; d_gene: NA; j_gene: TRBJ1-5; CDR3nt: TGTGCCAGTAGTATATCGGGGGGCGGCTATAGCAATCAGCCCCAGCATTTT; CDR3aa: CASSISGGGYSNQPQHF
len: 13; abundance: NA; v_gene: TRBV4-1; d_gene: NA; j_gene: TRBJ2-7; CDR3nt: TGCGCCAGCAGGCGAACAGGGAAATCCGAGCAGTACTTC; CDR3aa: CASRRTGKSEQYF
len: 18; abundance: NA; v_gene: TRBV5-6; d_gene: NA; j_gene: TRBJ2-2; CDR3nt: TGTGCCAGCAGCTTGGCCTGGGCCCGGGACGCGAACACCGGGGAGCTGTTTTTT; CDR3aa: CASSLAWARDANTGELFF
len: 16; abundance: few; v_gene: TRBV19; d_gene: TRBD1; j_gene: TRBJ1-5; CDR3nt: TGTGCCAGTAGTCACCAGGTCACAGGGGGCAATCAGCCCCAGCATTTT; CDR3aa: CASSHQVTGGNQPQHF
len: 14; abundance: many; v_gene: TRBV20-1; d_gene: NA; j_gene: TRBJ1-1; CDR3nt: TGCAGTGCTAGAGGGGGGGGCGGGCGCACTGAAGCTTTCTTT; CDR3aa: CSARGGGGRTEAFF
len: 10; abundance: once; v_gene: TRBV10-3; d_gene: NA; j_gene: TRBJ1-3; CDR3nt: TGTGCCATCAGGGGTGACACCATATATTTT; CDR3aa: CAIRGDTIYF
len: 13; abundance: NA; v_gene: TRBV29-1; d_gene: NA; j_gene: TRBJ1-1; CDR3nt: TGCAGCTTGGATGGGGCAACGAACACTGAAGCTTTCTTT; CDR3aa: CSLDGATNTEAFF
len: 13; abundance: NA; v_gene: TRBV2; d_gene: NA; j_gene: TRBJ1-2; CDR3nt: TGTGCCAGCAGTGCAGAGGGCGGTCGTGGCTACACCTTC; CDR3aa: CASSAEGGRGYTF
len: 13; abundance: NA; v_gene: TRBV30; d_gene: NA; j_gene: TRBJ1-6; CDR3nt: TGTGCCTGGGGGACGACGAATAATTCACCCCTCCACTTT; CDR3aa: CAWGTTNNSPLHF
len: 15; abundance: few; v_gene: TRBV11-2; d_gene: NA; j_gene: TRBJ2-7; CDR3nt: TGTGCCAGCGCCTCGCTTATAGGGAGAAACTACGAGCAGTACTTC; CDR3aa: CASASLIGRNYEQYF